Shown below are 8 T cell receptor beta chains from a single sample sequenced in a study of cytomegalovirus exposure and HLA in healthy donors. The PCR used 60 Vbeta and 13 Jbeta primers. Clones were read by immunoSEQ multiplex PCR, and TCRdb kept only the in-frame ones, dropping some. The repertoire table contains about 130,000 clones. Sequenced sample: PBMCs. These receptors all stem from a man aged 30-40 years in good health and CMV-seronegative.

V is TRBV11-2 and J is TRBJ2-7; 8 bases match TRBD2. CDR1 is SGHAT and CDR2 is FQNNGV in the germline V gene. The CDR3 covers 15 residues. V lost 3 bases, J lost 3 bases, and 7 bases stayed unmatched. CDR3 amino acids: CASSFVLAAFYEQYF. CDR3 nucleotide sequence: TGTGCCAGCAGCTTTGTACTAGCGGCTTTCTACGAGCAGTACTTC.

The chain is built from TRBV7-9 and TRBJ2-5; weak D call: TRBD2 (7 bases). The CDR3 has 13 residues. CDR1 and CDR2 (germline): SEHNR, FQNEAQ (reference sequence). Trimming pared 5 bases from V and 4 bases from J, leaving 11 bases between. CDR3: CASSPRGGETQYF. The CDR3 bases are TGTGCCAGCAGCCCAAGGGGGGGAGAGACCCAGTACTTC.

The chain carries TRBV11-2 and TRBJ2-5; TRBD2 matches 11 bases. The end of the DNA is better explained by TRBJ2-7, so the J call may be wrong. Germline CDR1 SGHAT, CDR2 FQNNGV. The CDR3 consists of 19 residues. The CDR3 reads CASSSYQKLAGGPSYEQYF. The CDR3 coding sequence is TGTGCCAGCAGCTCATACCAGAAGCTAGCGGGAGGTCCCTCCTACGAGCAGTACTTC.

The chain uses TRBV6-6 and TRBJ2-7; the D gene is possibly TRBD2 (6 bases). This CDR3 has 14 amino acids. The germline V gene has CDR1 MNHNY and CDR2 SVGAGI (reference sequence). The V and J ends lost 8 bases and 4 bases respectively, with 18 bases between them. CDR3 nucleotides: TGTGCCAGCCGGGCGGGACCCACTTCATACGAGCAGTACTTC. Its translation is CASRAGPTSYEQYF.

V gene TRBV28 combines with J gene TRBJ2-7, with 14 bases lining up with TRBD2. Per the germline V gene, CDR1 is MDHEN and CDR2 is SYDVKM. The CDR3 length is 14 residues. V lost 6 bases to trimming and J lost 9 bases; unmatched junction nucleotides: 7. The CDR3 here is CASSRLAGGRVQYF. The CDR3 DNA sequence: TGTGCCAGCAGCCGACTAGCGGGAGGGCGGGTGCAGTACTTC.

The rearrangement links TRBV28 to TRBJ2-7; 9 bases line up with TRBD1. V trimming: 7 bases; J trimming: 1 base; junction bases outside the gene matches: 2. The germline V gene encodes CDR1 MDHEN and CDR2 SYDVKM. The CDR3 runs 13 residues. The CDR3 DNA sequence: TGTGCCAGCACCGACAGGGGGTCCTACGAGCAGTACTTC. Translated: CASTDRGSYEQYF. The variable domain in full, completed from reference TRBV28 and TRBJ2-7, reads DVKVTQSSRYLVKRTGEKVFLECVQDMDHENMFWYRQDPGLGLRLIYFSYDVKMKEKGDIPEGYSVSREKKERFSLILESASTNQTSMYLCASTDRGSYEQYFGPGTRLTVT.

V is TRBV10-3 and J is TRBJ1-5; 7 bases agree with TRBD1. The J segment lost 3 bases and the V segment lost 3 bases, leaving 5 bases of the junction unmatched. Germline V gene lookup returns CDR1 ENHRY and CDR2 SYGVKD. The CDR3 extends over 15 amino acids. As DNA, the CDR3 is TGTGCCATCAGTGACCCCGGACAGGCCAATCAGCCCCAGCATTTT. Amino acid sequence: CAISDPGQANQPQHF.

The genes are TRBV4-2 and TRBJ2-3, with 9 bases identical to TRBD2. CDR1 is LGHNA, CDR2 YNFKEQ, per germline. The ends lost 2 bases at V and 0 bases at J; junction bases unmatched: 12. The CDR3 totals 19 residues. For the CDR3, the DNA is TGTGCCAGCAGCCAATACCGTGCGGGAGGGAGCTCTAGCACAGATACGCAGTATTTT. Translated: CASSQYRAGGSSSTDTQYF.